Below, 9 T cell receptor beta chains from the same sample are listed, as sequenced in a study of cytomegalovirus exposure and HLA in healthy donors. PCR primers comprised 60 Vbeta and 13 Jbeta primers. The table came from immunoSEQ multiplex PCR; TCRdb's copy has only in-frame clones and leaves some out. The sample holds about 180,000 clones; 60% to 80% are singletons and the top ten take under 2.5%. The sequencing sample was made of PBMCs. These TCRs come from a man in his fifties or sixties in good health and CMV-seronegative.

This chain uses TRBV5-1 with TRBJ2-7, with a possible D match to TRBD2 (6 bases). Trimming left V 3 bases short and J 1 base short, with 17 bases between. The length of the CDR3 is 16 residues. Germline CDR1 and CDR2: SGHRS and YFSETQ. The CDR3 DNA sequence: TGCGCCAGCAGCTCACGCGGGACGGGGAGGTCCTACGAGCAGTACTTC. Translation: CASSSRGTGRSYEQYF.

The gene calls are TRBV5-1 and TRBJ2-7, with 12 bases identical to TRBD1. Germline-derived CDR1 and CDR2 are SGHRS and YFSETQ. The junction had 13 bases not matched to a gene; V was cut back by 3 bases and J by 6 bases. The CDR3 is 17 amino acids. CDR3 loop: CASSSISAGQGASEQYF. In DNA form, the CDR3 reads TGCGCCAGCAGCTCGATCTCGGCGGGACAGGGGGCGAGCGAGCAGTACTTC.

The rearrangement joins TRBV7-9 to TRBJ2-2; 8 positions agree with TRBD1. J lost 4 bases, V lost 4 bases, and 11 bases had no gene match. The germline V gene encodes CDR1 SEHNR and CDR2 FQNEAQ (reference sequence). The CDR3 covers 17 residues. The CDR3 protein is CASSSVEGQGGTGELFF. The CDR3 DNA reads as TGTGCCAGCAGCTCGGTGGAAGGACAGGGAGGCACCGGGGAGCTGTTTTTT.

The rearrangement links TRBV7-8 to TRBJ2-3; maybe TRBD2 (5 bases). Trimming pared 5 bases from V and 6 bases from J, leaving 12 bases between. This CDR3 contains 13 residues. Germline V gives CDR1 SGHVS, CDR2 FQNEAQ. This CDR3 is CASSGSTSDTQYF. CDR3 in DNA: TGTGCCAGCAGCGGGAGTACGTCCGATACGCAGTATTTT.

The CDR3 sequence is CASSQLATKTQYF. For the CDR3, the DNA is TGTGCCAGCTCACAACTAGCGACAAAGACCCAGTACTTC. The V gene is TRBV18, the J gene TRBJ2-5; 7 positions agree with TRBD2. This CDR3 comprises 13 residues. CDR1 KGHSH and CDR2 LQKENI come from the germline V gene. V trimming: 4 bases; J trimming: 6 bases; junction bases outside the gene matches: 5.

The V call is TRBV6-5, the J call TRBJ2-3; D is perhaps TRBD1 (5 bases). V gave up 6 bases and J gave up 0 bases, with 13 bases separating them. The CDR3 runs 15 residues. Germline lookup yields CDR1 MNHEY and CDR2 SVGAGI. CDR3: CASRDTHSSTDTQYF. CDR3 DNA: TGTGCCAGCAGGGACACGCATTCTAGCACAGATACGCAGTATTTT.

This clone has more than one count but fewer than ten. The rearrangement uses TRBV11-2 and TRBJ1-2, with a possible D match to TRBD1 (6 bases). The V end lost 2 bases, the J end lost 4 bases, and 14 bases lay between the germline ends. Germline-derived CDR1 and CDR2 are SGHAT and FQNNGV. This CDR3 is built from 15 residues. CDR3 residues: CASSLSGGAGYGYTF. CDR3 DNA: TGTGCCAGCAGCTTATCGGGGGGCGCAGGCTATGGCTACACCTTC.

The V and J genes are TRBV10-3 and TRBJ2-1; 11 nucleotides align to TRBD2. The V gene end was trimmed by 10 bases and the J gene end by 4 bases; junction bases not matched to a gene: 3. The CDR3 covers 13 residues. Germline values: CDR1 ENHRY, CDR2 SYGVKD. The CDR3 protein is CANSGGEYNEQFF. In nucleotides, the CDR3 is TGTGCCAATAGCGGGGGGGAATACAATGAGCAGTTCTTC.

This clone turned up a few times. The gene calls are TRBV5-1 and TRBJ1-2; D gene uncertain. Germline V gene data show CDR1 as SGHRS and CDR2 as YFSETQ. V was shortened by 0 bases and J by 8 bases, with 11 bases between the two germline ends. The CDR3 length is 13 residues. Here the CDR3 reads CASSLVRLGGYTF. The CDR3 region has the DNA TGCGCCAGCAGCTTGGTCAGGCTGGGCGGCTACACCTTC.